This T cell receptor beta chain was obtained from a study of cytomegalovirus exposure and HLA in healthy donors. For the study at large: An analysis done earlier identified about 120 million unique TCR beta sequences from 200 million or so T cells.

With respect to this clone: Its antigen remains unknown.

Overall study findings and caveats: Altogether, more than 150 TCR beta chains were recorded as cytomegalovirus-associated.

13 Jbeta primers and 60 Vbeta primers were used for the PCR. TCRdb's copy holds only in-frame clones and misses some; the assay was immunoSEQ multiplex PCR. The table lists about 87,000 clones, 74% of them singletons. This clonotype originated in a man between 25 and 39 years old in good health and CMV-seropositive. The material sequenced was PBMCs.

Written as DNA, the CDR3 is TGCGCCAGCAGCAAGGACCCCGCAGCGGGGCTGTACGAGCAGTACTTC. Encoded protein: CASSKDPAAGLYEQYF. The chain carries TRBV5-1 and TRBJ2-7, with 7 bases fitting TRBD2. The CDR3 sequence is 16 residues long. The J segment lost 4 bases and the V segment lost 4 bases, leaving 14 bases of the junction unmatched. Per the germline V gene, CDR1 is SGHRS and CDR2 is YFSETQ.